This passage covers 13 T cell receptor beta chains from one sample sequenced in a study of control samples from healthy donors and cancer patients. The data were produced by immunoSEQ multiplex PCR, yet TCRdb's version contains in-frame clones alone and is incomplete. Seen here are about 110,000 clones, 82% observed once, and the top ten hold about 5.9%. The specimen sequenced was blood. These receptors were obtained from a man younger than 35 in good health.

This clone was observed a handful of times. The J gene is TRBJ1-2, the V gene TRBV14; TRBD1 might be the D (5 bases). The CDR3 runs to 14 residues. The V end lost 1 base, the J end lost 3 bases, and 9 bases lay between the germline ends. CDR1 SGHDN and CDR2 FVKESK come from the germline V gene. CDR3 protein: CASSQGRQHYGYTF. The CDR3 bases are TGTGCCAGCAGCCAAGGAAGACAGCACTATGGCTACACCTTC.

This rearrangement joins TRBV30 to TRBJ2-6; D is uncertain. The CDR3 consists of 15 residues. CDR1 and CDR2 (germline): GTSNPN, SVGIG (reference sequence). V was cut by 0 bases and J by 0 bases, with 6 bases left in between. As DNA, the CDR3 is TGTGCCTGGAGTGTACCCTCCTCTGGGGCCAACGTCCTGACTTTC. Translated: CAWSVPSSGANVLTF.

The chain joins TRBV2 to TRBJ2-5; 11 bases fit TRBD2. The CDR3 consists of 14 residues. Germline loops: CDR1 SNHLY, CDR2 FYNNEI. The V segment lost 7 bases and the J segment 3 bases; nucleotides outside the gene matches: 4. The CDR3 loop is CASTGTSGKETQYF. In DNA, the CDR3 is TGTGCCAGCACCGGGACTAGCGGTAAAGAGACCCAGTACTTC. Using reference TRBV2 and TRBJ2-5 for the parts outside the CDR3, the full variable domain is EPEVTQTPSHQVTQMGQEVILRCVPISNHLYFYWYRQILGQKVEFLVSFYNNEISEKSEIFDDQFSVERPDGSNFTLKIRSTKLEDSAMYFCASTGTSGKETQYFGPGTRLLVL.

The CDR3 DNA reads as TGTGCCACCAGCAGAGTGGGAAGTCTCTCCTACGAGCAGTACGTC. Encoded protein: CATSRVGSLSYEQYV. This chain uses TRBV15 with TRBJ2-7; unclear D gene. Germline CDR1 and CDR2: LNHNV and YYDKDF (reference sequence). CDR3 length: 15 amino acids. The V end lost 1 base, the J end lost 0 bases, and 10 bases lay between the germline ends.

This sequence joins TRBV7-9 and TRBJ1-1, with TRBD1 matching over 7 bases. The germline CDR1 and CDR2 sequences are SEHNR and FQNEAQ (reference sequence). This CDR3 comprises 16 residues. V lost 4 bases and J lost 10; bases outside the gene matches: 18. Here the CDR3 DNA reads TGTGCCAGCAGCTCAGCTAAGGGGACAGATAACCTGGGAGCTTTCTTT. It yields the protein CASSSAKGTDNLGAFF.

This sequence joins TRBV28 and TRBJ2-5; 8 bases line up with TRBD2. CDR1 and CDR2 from the germline V gene are MDHEN and SYDVKM. Germline trimming cut 6 bases from V and 5 bases from J; bases unmatched to any gene: 8. The CDR3 is 14 amino acids. The CDR3 here is CASSAGGPHETQYF. In DNA form, the CDR3 reads TGTGCCAGCAGCGCGGGGGGACCCCATGAGACCCAGTACTTC.

This chain connects TRBV6-5 to TRBJ1-2; D not certain. Germline CDR1 MNHEY, CDR2 SVGAGI. The CDR3 extends over 13 amino acids. V lost 8 bases to trimming and J lost 4 bases, with 14 bases between them. The chain's CDR3 is CASESSGSYGYTF. Here the CDR3 DNA reads TGTGCCAGCGAGAGCAGTGGGAGCTATGGCTACACCTTC.

The chain links TRBV23-1 to TRBJ2-7; 11 bases match TRBD1. TRBV23-1 belongs to the ORF category, with a function that is uncertain. The CDR3 is 15 residues long. The junction had 8 bases not matched to a gene; V was cut back by 7 bases and J by 3 bases. The chain's CDR3 is CASTPRGTGGYEQYF. The CDR3, as DNA: TGCGCCAGCACCCCTCGAGGGACAGGGGGCTACGAGCAGTACTTC.

The genes are TRBV28 and TRBJ2-7; D gene unclear. Trimming pared 1 base from V and 7 bases from J, leaving 11 bases between. The CDR3 length is 13 residues. Germline V gene lookup returns CDR1 MDHEN and CDR2 SYDVKM. CDR3 region: CASSLYVQDEQYF. The CDR3 nucleotides are TGTGCCAGCAGTTTATATGTACAAGATGAGCAGTACTTC.

CDR3 DNA: TGTGCCAGCAGTTCCCTACCCGGGACAGGGTTGATTAATGAGCAGTTCTTC. Protein: CASSSLPGTGLINEQFF. The chain is built from TRBV28 and TRBJ2-1; 9 nucleotides agree with TRBD1. The V and J ends lost 4 bases and 7 bases, in that order; junction bases with no gene match: 14. The CDR3 is 17 residues long. Germline lookup yields CDR1 MDHEN and CDR2 SYDVKM.

The chain employs TRBV6-5 and TRBJ2-7; the D gene is possibly TRBD2 (5 bases). Trimming shortened V by 2 bases and J by 4 bases, and 12 bases separated the two germline ends. This CDR3 contains 14 residues. CDR1 and CDR2 from the germline V gene are MNHEY and SVGAGI. CDR3 coding DNA: TGTGCCAGCAGTTACAAGGTGGGCGGGTACGAGCAGTACTTC. The encoded protein is CASSYKVGGYEQYF.

J is TRBJ1-4 and V is TRBV28; TRBD1 might be the D (6 bases). This CDR3 is built from 14 residues. V was pared by 5 bases and J by 9 bases, with 16 bases between. From germline, CDR1 is MDHEN and CDR2 SYDVKM. CDR3 DNA: TGTGCCAGCAGTGGGACAATTACATTCCAAAAACTGTTTTTT. Translating gives CASSGTITFQKLFF.

The V call is TRBV30, the J call TRBJ2-3; D is ambiguous. From germline, CDR1 is GTSNPN and CDR2 SVGIG (reference sequence). Trimming pared 2 bases from V and 3 bases from J, leaving 3 bases between. This CDR3 is 11 amino acids long. The CDR3 DNA reads TGTGCCTGGAGTCGGACAGATACGCAGTATTTT. This encodes CAWSRTDTQYF.